Listed below are T cell receptor beta chains from one sample, sequenced in a study of cytomegalovirus exposure and HLA in healthy donors. Data came from immunoSEQ multiplex PCR; TCRdb stores just in-frame clones and leaves some out. This sample has 50,000 to 65,000 clones; roughly 94% occur once, and the top ten carry approximately 6.8%. Sequencing was carried out using PBMCs. These receptors all stem from a woman younger than 30 in good health and CMV-seropositive. Both conserved end residues are part of each CDR3. D genes are given only for firm matches. Some rows have no size entry. The others give once, few or many, or a class for an expanded clone.

CDR3	DNA	V	D	size	J
CASSNHPGSGYEQYF	TGCGCCAGCAGCAATCACCCCGGGTCTGGCTACGAGCAGTACTTC	TRBV5-1	-	-	TRBJ2-7
CAISDPGHKEEKLFF	TGTGCCATCAGTGATCCTGGACATAAGGAGGAAAAACTGTTTTTT	TRBV10-3	-	-	TRBJ1-4
CASSDARGDGELFF	TGTGCCAGCAGCGATGCACGAGGAGACGGGGAGCTGTTTTTT	TRBV7-3	-	-	TRBJ2-2
CASSRGVLPVISEQYF	TGTGCCAGTAGTAGGGGGGTGCTCCCCGTAATCTCCGAGCAGTACTTC	TRBV19	-	-	TRBJ2-7
CASSITTGTTEAFF	TGTGCCAGCAGTATTACGACAGGGACCACTGAAGCTTTCTTT	TRBV28	TRBD1	once	TRBJ1-1
CASSLVLYSNQPQHF	TGTGCCAGCAGCTTAGTGTTGTATAGCAATCAGCCCCAGCATTTT	TRBV11-3	-	-	TRBJ1-5
CASSPLSGSSYEQYF	TGTGCCAGCAGTCCTCTGAGCGGTAGCTCCTACGAGCAGTACTTC	TRBV11-2	-	-	TRBJ2-7
CASSDSIGDRGTDTQYF	TGTGCCAGCAGTGACTCGATTGGGGACAGGGGCACAGATACGCAGTATTTT	TRBV6-4	TRBD1	-	TRBJ2-3
CASSEIGRSETQYF	TGTGCCAGCAGTGAAATTGGGAGAAGTGAGACCCAGTACTTC	TRBV25-1	-	-	TRBJ2-5
CASSEAIPTRTGDFSYNSPLHF	TGTGCCAGCAGTGAAGCCATCCCGACACGGACAGGGGATTTCTCCTATAATTCACCCCTCCACTTT	TRBV2	TRBD1	-	TRBJ1-6
CSASRREQFF	TGCAGTGCTAGTCGCAGGGAGCAGTTCTTC	TRBV20-1	-	-	TRBJ2-1
CASSPPPGRVLTF	TGTGCCAGCTCACCACCGCCCGGGAGGGTCCTGACTTTC	TRBV18	TRBD2	-	TRBJ2-6
CAWTRTGRDTGELFF	TGTGCCTGGACCCGGACAGGGCGGGACACCGGGGAGCTGTTTTTT	TRBV30	TRBD1	-	TRBJ2-2
CASSGKQNGFHF	TGTGCCAGCAGTGGAAAACAGAATGGATTCCACTTT	TRBV6-5	-	-	TRBJ1-6
CASSFDRGSAGELFF	TGTGCCAGCAGCTTCGACAGGGGGTCCGCCGGGGAGCTGTTTTTT	TRBV9	TRBD1	-	TRBJ2-2
CASSQGQGEIPWANVLTF	TGTGCCAGCAGCCAGGGACAGGGAGAAATCCCTTGGGCCAACGTCCTGACTTTC	TRBV4-2	TRBD1	-	TRBJ2-6
CASSQGRGGPSSYNEQFF	TGTGCCAGCAGCCAAGGGAGGGGGGGCCCGAGCTCCTACAATGAGCAGTTCTTC	TRBV4-2	-	-	TRBJ2-1
CASSTQIRQPRRSYEQYF	TGTGCCAGTAGTACCCAAATCCGACAGCCCCGTCGCTCCTACGAGCAGTACTTC	TRBV19	-	-	TRBJ2-7
CASSRDRSFPGELFF	TGTGCCAGCAGCCGGGACAGAAGTTTTCCCGGGGAGCTGTTTTTT	TRBV7-7	TRBD1	once	TRBJ2-2
CASSASGLADTQYF	TGCGCCAGCAGTGCATCGGGTTTGGCGGATACGCAGTATTTT	TRBV10-1	-	-	TRBJ2-3
CASSEGRWRGLAKNIQYF	TGTGCCAGCAGTGAAGGCCGATGGAGGGGCCTAGCCAAAAACATTCAGTACTTC	TRBV2	-	-	TRBJ2-4
CASSYRGDRDNEQFF	TGCGCCAGCAGCTACAGGGGGGACCGCGACAATGAGCAGTTCTTC	TRBV4-3	TRBD1	-	TRBJ2-1
CASSDPGLADWVEQFF	TGTGCCAGCAGTGATCCCGGCCTAGCGGACTGGGTTGAGCAGTTCTTC	TRBV2	TRBD2	-	TRBJ2-1
CASGARRSGANVLTF	TGTGCCAGCGGGGCCCGGCGCTCTGGGGCCAACGTCCTGACTTTC	TRBV21-1	-	-	TRBJ2-6
CASSQDMGGSGANVLTF	TGTGCCAGCAGCCAAGATATGGGGGGCTCTGGGGCCAACGTCCTGACTTTC	TRBV4-2	-	-	TRBJ2-6
CASSIDYSRNTGELFF	TGTGCCAGTAGTATAGATTACAGCCGGAACACCGGGGAGCTGTTTTTT	TRBV19	-	-	TRBJ2-2
CASSLGQIAKNIQYF	TGTGCCAGCAGTTTAGGCCAGATAGCCAAAAACATTCAGTACTTC	TRBV28	-	-	TRBJ2-4
CASSSPRANSGANVLTF	TGCGCCAGCAGCTCTCCTCGCGCCAACTCTGGGGCCAACGTCCTGACTTTC	TRBV5-1	-	-	TRBJ2-6